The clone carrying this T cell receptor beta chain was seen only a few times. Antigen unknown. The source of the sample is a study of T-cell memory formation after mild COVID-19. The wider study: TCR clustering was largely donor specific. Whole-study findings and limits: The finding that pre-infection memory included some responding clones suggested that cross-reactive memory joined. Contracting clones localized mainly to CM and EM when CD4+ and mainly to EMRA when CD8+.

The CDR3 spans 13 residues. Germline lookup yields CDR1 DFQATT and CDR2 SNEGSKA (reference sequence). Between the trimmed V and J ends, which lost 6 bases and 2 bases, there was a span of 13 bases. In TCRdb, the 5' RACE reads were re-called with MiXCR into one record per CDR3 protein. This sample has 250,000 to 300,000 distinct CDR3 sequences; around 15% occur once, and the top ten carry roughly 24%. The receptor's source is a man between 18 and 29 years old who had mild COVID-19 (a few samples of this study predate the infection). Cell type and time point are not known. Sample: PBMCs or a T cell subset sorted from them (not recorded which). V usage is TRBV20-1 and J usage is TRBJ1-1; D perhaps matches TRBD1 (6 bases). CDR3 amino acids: CSAKRDTNTEAFF. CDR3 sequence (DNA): TGCAGTGCAAAAAGGGACACTAACACTGAAGCTTTCTTT.